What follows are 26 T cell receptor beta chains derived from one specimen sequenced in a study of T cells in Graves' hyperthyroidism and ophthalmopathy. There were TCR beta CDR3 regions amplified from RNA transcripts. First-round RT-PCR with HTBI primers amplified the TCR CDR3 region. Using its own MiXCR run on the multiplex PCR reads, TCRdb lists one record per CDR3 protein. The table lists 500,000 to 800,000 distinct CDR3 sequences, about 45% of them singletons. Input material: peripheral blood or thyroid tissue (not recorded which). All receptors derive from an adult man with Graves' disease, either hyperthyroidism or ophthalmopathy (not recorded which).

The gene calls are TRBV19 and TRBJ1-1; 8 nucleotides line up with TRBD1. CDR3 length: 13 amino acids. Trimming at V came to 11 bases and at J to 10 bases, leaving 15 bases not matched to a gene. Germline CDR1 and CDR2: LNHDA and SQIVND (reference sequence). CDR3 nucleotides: TGTGCCTGGACAGGGTCCGCCCTACTCCGAGCTTTCTTT. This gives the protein CAWTGSALLRAFF.

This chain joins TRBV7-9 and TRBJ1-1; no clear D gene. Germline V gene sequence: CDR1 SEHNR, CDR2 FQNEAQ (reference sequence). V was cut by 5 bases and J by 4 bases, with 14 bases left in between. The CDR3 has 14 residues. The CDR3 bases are TGTGCCAGCAGCCCTAATGCGGCCCCCACTGAAGCTTTCTTT. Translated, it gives CASSPNAAPTEAFF.

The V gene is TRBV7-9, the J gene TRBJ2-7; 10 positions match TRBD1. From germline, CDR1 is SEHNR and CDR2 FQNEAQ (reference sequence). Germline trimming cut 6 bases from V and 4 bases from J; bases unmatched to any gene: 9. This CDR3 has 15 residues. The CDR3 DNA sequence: TGTGCCAGCAGACCTTTAGGGGGACAGGGGTACGAGCAGTACTTC. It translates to CASRPLGGQGYEQYF.

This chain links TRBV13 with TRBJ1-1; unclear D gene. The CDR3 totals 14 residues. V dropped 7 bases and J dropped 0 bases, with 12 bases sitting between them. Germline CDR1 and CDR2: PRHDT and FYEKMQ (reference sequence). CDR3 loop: CASNQPQMNTEAFF. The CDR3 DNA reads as TGTGCCAGCAACCAACCTCAGATGAACACTGAAGCTTTCTTT.

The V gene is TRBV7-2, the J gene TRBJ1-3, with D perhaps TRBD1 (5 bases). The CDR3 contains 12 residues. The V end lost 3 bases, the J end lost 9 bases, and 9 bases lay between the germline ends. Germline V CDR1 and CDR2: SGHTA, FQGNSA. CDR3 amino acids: CASSLGQGTIYF. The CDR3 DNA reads TGTGCCAGCAGCTTGGGGCAGGGCACCATATATTTT. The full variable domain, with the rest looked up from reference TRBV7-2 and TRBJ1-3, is GAGVSQSPSNKVTEKGKDVELRCDPISGHTALYWYRQSLGQGLEFLIYFQGNSAPDKSGLPSDRFSAERTGGSVSTLTIQRTQQEDSAVYLCASSLGQGTIYFGEGSWLTVV.

CDR3 in amino acids: CASGTTGIPQHF. The CDR3 region has the DNA TGTGCCAGCGGGACTACGGGGATCCCCCAGCATTTT. V gene TRBV12-3 or TRBV12-4 combines with J gene TRBJ1-5; D may be TRBD1 (5 bases). V lost 8 bases to trimming and J lost 10 bases, with 15 bases between them. There are 12 residues in the CDR3.

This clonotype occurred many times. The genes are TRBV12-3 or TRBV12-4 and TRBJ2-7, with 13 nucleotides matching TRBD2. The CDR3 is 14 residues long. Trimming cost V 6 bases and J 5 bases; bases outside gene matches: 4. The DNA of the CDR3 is TGTGCCAGCAGCCTAACTAGCGGGAGGGACGAGCAGTACTTC. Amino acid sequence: CASSLTSGRDEQYF.

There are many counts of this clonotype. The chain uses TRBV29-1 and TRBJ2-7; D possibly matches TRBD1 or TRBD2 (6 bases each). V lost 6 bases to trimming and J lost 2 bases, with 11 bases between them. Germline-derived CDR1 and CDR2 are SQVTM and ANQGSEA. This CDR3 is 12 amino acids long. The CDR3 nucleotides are TGCAGCGTCGCGGGACAAGCCTACGAGCAGTACTTC. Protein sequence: CSVAGQAYEQYF.

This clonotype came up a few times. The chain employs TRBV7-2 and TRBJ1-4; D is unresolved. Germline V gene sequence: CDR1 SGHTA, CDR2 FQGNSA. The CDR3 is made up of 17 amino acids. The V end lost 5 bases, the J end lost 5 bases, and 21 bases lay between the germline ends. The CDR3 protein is CASSQDGGWADNEKLFF. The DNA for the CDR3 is TGTGCCAGCAGCCAAGATGGAGGTTGGGCGGACAATGAAAAACTGTTTTTT.

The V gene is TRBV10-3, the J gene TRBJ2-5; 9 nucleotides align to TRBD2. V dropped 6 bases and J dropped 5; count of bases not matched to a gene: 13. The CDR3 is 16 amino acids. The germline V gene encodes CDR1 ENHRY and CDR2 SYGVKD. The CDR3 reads CAIRGAGGGASETQYF. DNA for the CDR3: TGTGCCATCAGAGGGGCTGGCGGGGGGGCTTCTGAGACCCAGTACTTC.

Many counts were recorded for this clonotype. DNA for the CDR3: TGTGCCAGCACGGGGATCGGGGAGCTGTTTTTT. This codes for CASTGIGELFF. The chain combines TRBV2 with TRBJ2-2, with D perhaps TRBD2 (5 bases). The CDR3 extends over 11 amino acids. Germline values: CDR1 SNHLY, CDR2 FYNNEI. The ends were cut back, 7 bases at V and 7 bases at J, with 7 bases in the middle.

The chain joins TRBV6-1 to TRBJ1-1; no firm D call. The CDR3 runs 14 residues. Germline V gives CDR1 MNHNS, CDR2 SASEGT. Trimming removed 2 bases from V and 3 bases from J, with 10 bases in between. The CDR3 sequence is CASSERQPHTEAFF. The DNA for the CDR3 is TGTGCCAGCAGTGAAAGACAACCCCACACTGAAGCTTTCTTT.

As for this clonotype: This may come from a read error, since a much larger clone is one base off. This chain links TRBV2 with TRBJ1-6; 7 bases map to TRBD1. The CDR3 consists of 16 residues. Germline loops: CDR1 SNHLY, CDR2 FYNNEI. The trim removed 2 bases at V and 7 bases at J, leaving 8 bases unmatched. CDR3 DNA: TGTGCCAGCAGTGAACCGGCAGGGGGGCTGAATTCACCCCTCCACTTT. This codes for CASSEPAGGLNSPLHF.

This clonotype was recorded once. The CDR3 loop is CAISSRGLSHYGYTF. The DNA for the CDR3 is TGTGCCATCAGCAGCAGGGGTCTCAGTCACTATGGCTACACCTTC. This chain joins TRBV10-3 and TRBJ1-2, with D perhaps TRBD1 (6 bases). V lost 6 bases to trimming and J lost 3 bases, with 17 bases between them. The CDR3 sequence is 15 residues long. The germline V gene encodes CDR1 ENHRY and CDR2 SYGVKD.

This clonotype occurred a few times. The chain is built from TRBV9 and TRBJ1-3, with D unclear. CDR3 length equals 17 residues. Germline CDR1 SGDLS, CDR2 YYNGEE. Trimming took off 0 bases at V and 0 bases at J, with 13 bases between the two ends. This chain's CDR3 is CASSVAPPGVSGNTIYF. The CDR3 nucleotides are TGTGCCAGCAGCGTAGCTCCCCCGGGAGTCTCTGGAAACACCATATATTTT.

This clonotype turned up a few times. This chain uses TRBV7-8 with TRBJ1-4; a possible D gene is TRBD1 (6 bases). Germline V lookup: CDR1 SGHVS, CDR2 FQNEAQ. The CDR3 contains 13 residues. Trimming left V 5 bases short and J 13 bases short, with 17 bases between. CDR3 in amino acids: CASSLTGILGLFF. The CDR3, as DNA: TGTGCCAGCAGCCTCACAGGGATCTTAGGACTGTTTTTT.

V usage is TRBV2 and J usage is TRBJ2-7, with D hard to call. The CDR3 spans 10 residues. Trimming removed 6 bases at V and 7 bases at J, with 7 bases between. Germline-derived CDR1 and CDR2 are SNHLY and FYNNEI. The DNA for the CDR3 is TGTGCCAGCAGGGGGTGGGAGCAGTACTTC. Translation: CASRGWEQYF.

In DNA, the CDR3 is TGTGCCAGCAGCTTAGTTCAGAGTTCTAACTATGGCTACACCTTC. It yields the protein CASSLVQSSNYGYTF. The chain combines TRBV7-9 with TRBJ1-2; D gene ambiguous. The V and J ends lost 1 base and 0 bases respectively, with 9 bases between them. The CDR3 totals 15 residues. Germline V CDR1 and CDR2: SEHNR, FQNEAQ (reference sequence).

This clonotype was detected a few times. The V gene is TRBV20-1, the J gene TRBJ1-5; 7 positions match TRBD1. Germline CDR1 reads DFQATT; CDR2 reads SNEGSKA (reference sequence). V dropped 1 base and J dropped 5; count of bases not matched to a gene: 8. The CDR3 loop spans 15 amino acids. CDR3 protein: CSARAPGTDDQPQHF. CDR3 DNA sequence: TGCAGTGCTAGAGCCCCCGGGACAGACGATCAGCCCCAGCATTTT.

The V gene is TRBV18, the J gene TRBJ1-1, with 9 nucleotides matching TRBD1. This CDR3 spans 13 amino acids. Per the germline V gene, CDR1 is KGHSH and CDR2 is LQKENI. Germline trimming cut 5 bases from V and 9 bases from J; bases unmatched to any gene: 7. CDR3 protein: CASSGTGSVKAFF. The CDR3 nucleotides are TGTGCCAGCTCAGGGACAGGGAGTGTAAAAGCTTTCTTT.

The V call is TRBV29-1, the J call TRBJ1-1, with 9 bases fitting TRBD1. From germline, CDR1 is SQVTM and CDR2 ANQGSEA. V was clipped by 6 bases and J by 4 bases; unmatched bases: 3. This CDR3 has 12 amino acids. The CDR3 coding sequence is TGCAGCGTCGGGACAGGGACCACTGAAGCTTTCTTT. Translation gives CSVGTGTTEAFF.

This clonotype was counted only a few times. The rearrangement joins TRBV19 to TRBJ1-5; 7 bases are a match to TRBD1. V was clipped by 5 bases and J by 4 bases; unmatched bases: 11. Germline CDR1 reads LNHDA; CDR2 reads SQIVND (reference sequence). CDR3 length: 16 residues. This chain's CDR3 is CASSPSGTAPNQPQHF. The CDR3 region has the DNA TGTGCCAGTAGTCCATCCGGGACAGCCCCAAATCAGCCCCAGCATTTT.

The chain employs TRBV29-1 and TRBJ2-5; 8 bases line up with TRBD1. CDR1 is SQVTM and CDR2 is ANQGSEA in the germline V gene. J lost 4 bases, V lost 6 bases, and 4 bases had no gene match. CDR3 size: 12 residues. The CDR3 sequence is CSVETGVETQYF. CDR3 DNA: TGCAGCGTGGAGACAGGGGTAGAGACCCAGTACTTC.

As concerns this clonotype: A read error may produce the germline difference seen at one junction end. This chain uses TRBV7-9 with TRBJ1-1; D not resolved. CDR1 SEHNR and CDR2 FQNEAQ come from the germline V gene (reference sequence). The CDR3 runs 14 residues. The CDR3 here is CASSFEYLKTEAFF. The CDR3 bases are TGTGCCAGCAGCTTTGAGTACTTGAAAACTGAAGCTTTCTTT. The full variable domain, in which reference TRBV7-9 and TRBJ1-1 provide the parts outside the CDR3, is DTGVSQNPRHKITKRGQNVTFRCDPISEHNRLYWYRQTLGQGPEFLTYFQNEAQLEKSRLLSDRFSAERPKGSFSTLEIQRTEQGDSAMYLCASSFEYLKTEAFFGQGTRLTVV.

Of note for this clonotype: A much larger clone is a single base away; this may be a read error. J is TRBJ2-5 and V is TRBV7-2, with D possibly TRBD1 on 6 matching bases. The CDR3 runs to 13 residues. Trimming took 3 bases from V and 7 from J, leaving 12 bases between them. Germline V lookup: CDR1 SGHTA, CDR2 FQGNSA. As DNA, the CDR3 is TGTGCCAGCAGCTTCAGGGGACGGGGGACCCAGTACTTC. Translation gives CASSFRGRGTQYF.

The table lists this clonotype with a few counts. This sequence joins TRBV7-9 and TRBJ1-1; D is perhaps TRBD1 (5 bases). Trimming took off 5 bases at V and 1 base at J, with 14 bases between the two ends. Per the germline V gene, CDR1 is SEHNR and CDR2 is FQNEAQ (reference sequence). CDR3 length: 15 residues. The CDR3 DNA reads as TGTGCCAGCAGCAGCCCTGGGGGAGGGAACACTGAAGCTTTCTTT. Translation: CASSSPGGGNTEAFF.